The rows below give T cell receptor beta chains drawn from one sample of a study of T-cell memory formation after mild COVID-19. TCRdb redid the calling of the 5' RACE reads with MiXCR, one entry per CDR3 protein. The sample carries 300,000 to 400,000 distinct CDR3 sequences, around a fifth recorded once. Sample: PBMCs or a T cell subset sorted from them (not recorded which). Receptors were obtained from an adult woman who had mild COVID-19 (a few samples of this study predate the infection). Cell type and time point are not known. Each CDR3 is given with its conserved first and last residue. D genes are given only for firm matches. Expanded clones get a size class; other rows say once, few or many, or leave the size out.

j_call: TRBJ2-3; v_call: TRBV5-1; clone_size: few; d_call: NA; cdr3_nt: TGCGCCAGCAGCTTGGCGGCAGCCATGCCCACAGATACGCAGTATTTT; cdr3_aa: CASSLAAAMPTDTQYF
j_call: TRBJ2-5; v_call: TRBV7-9; clone_size: few; d_call: TRBD2; cdr3_nt: TGTGCCAGCAGCTCCGGACTAGCGGGGGGAGGGTCAGAGACCCAGTACTTC; cdr3_aa: CASSSGLAGGGSETQYF
j_call: TRBJ2-7; v_call: TRBV29-1; clone_size: NA; d_call: TRBD1; cdr3_nt: TGCAGCGTGGCCCCCGACAGGGCCTACGAGCAGTACTTC; cdr3_aa: CSVAPDRAYEQYF
j_call: TRBJ2-5; v_call: TRBV7-9; clone_size: NA; d_call: NA; cdr3_nt: TGTGCCAGCAGCTTACGGGCAGGAGACCAAGAGACCCAGTACTTC; cdr3_aa: CASSLRAGDQETQYF
j_call: TRBJ1-2; v_call: TRBV7-2; clone_size: NA; d_call: NA; cdr3_nt: TGTGCCAGCAGCTTATTCCCCCGGACGGTCTTC; cdr3_aa: CASSLFPRTVF
j_call: TRBJ1-4; v_call: TRBV12-3/TRBV12-4; clone_size: NA; d_call: TRBD1; cdr3_nt: TGTGCCAGCAGTCCGACAGGGATTGCTGAAAAACTGTTTTTT; cdr3_aa: CASSPTGIAEKLFF
j_call: TRBJ2-1; v_call: TRBV24-1; clone_size: few; d_call: TRBD2; cdr3_nt: TGTGCCACCAGTGACACCCGACTAGCGGGTGCTTCCTACAATGAGCAGTTCTTC; cdr3_aa: CATSDTRLAGASYNEQFF
j_call: TRBJ2-3; v_call: TRBV5-1; clone_size: NA; d_call: TRBD2; cdr3_nt: TGCGCCAGCAGCTCTAGCGGGGGTGGCACAGATACGCAGTATTTT; cdr3_aa: CASSSSGGGTDTQYF
j_call: TRBJ1-3; v_call: TRBV20-1; clone_size: NA; d_call: TRBD1; cdr3_nt: TGCAGTGCTAGTGGGGGACAGCCCTCTGGAAACACCATATATTTT; cdr3_aa: CSASGGQPSGNTIYF
j_call: TRBJ2-1; v_call: TRBV12-3/TRBV12-4; clone_size: NA; d_call: NA; cdr3_nt: TGTGCCAGCAGTTTCCGGCTAGTGGAGGGGAATGAGCAGTTCTTC; cdr3_aa: CASSFRLVEGNEQFF
j_call: TRBJ1-1; v_call: TRBV5-1; clone_size: many; d_call: NA; cdr3_nt: TGCGCCAGCAGCTTGGCAGGACAGACGAACACTGAAGCTTTCTTT; cdr3_aa: CASSLAGQTNTEAFF
j_call: TRBJ2-3; v_call: TRBV7-2; clone_size: few; d_call: TRBD2; cdr3_nt: TGTGCCTCTAGACAGGGTTCTACTAGCGGGAAATATACGCAGTATTTT; cdr3_aa: CASRQGSTSGKYTQYF
j_call: TRBJ2-3; v_call: TRBV7-3; clone_size: many; d_call: NA; cdr3_nt: TGTGCCAGCAGCTTTGCCCGCACAGATACGCAGTATTTT; cdr3_aa: CASSFARTDTQYF
j_call: TRBJ1-5; v_call: TRBV7-6; clone_size: few; d_call: NA; cdr3_nt: TGTGCCAGCAGCCCCTTGGTCGGTGGCAATCAGCCCCAGCATTTT; cdr3_aa: CASSPLVGGNQPQHF
j_call: TRBJ1-2; v_call: TRBV7-9; clone_size: many; d_call: NA; cdr3_nt: TGTGCCAGCAGCACGGAGGAACCACTAAGGGGCTACACCTTC; cdr3_aa: CASSTEEPLRGYTF
j_call: TRBJ1-5; v_call: TRBV28; clone_size: NA; d_call: TRBD1; cdr3_nt: TGTGCCAGCAGTTCCGAGGGACAGGCCAATCAGCCCCAGCATTTT; cdr3_aa: CASSSEGQANQPQHF
j_call: TRBJ2-3; v_call: TRBV6-1; clone_size: NA; d_call: NA; cdr3_nt: TGTGCCAGCATCCGGCAGTATGGGAAAGATACGCAGTATTTT; cdr3_aa: CASIRQYGKDTQYF
j_call: TRBJ1-6; v_call: TRBV5-1; clone_size: NA; d_call: NA; cdr3_nt: TGCGCCAGCAGCTTGGGGTGGCCGTATAATTCACCCCTCCACTTT; cdr3_aa: CASSLGWPYNSPLHF
j_call: TRBJ2-7; v_call: TRBV7-3; clone_size: NA; d_call: NA; cdr3_nt: TGTGCCAGCAGCTTAACGGGTCGATTGGACGAGCAGTACTTC; cdr3_aa: CASSLTGRLDEQYF
j_call: TRBJ2-2; v_call: TRBV9; clone_size: NA; d_call: NA; cdr3_nt: TGTGCCAGCAGCCCCGGGACACTTGGGCGCACCGGGGAGCTGTTTTTT; cdr3_aa: CASSPGTLGRTGELFF
j_call: TRBJ1-1; v_call: TRBV18; clone_size: NA; d_call: NA; cdr3_nt: TGTGCCAGCTCACCAGAAGGCACTGAAGCTTTCTTT; cdr3_aa: CASSPEGTEAFF
j_call: TRBJ1-1; v_call: TRBV5-1; clone_size: few; d_call: NA; cdr3_nt: TGCGCCAGCAGCTTACCGGACACTGAAGCTTTCTTT; cdr3_aa: CASSLPDTEAFF
j_call: TRBJ2-1; v_call: TRBV25-1; clone_size: NA; d_call: TRBD1; cdr3_nt: TGTGCCAGCAGTGAGACAGGGGATGGATACAATGAGCAGTTCTTC; cdr3_aa: CASSETGDGYNEQFF
j_call: TRBJ2-1; v_call: TRBV5-1; clone_size: few; d_call: TRBD2; cdr3_nt: TGCGCCAGCAGCTATGGACTAGCGCGCACATACAATGAGCAGTTCTTC; cdr3_aa: CASSYGLARTYNEQFF
j_call: TRBJ1-1; v_call: TRBV5-1; clone_size: NA; d_call: TRBD1; cdr3_nt: TGCGCCAGCAGCCGGTTTGAACAGGGGCCCTCGAACACTGAAGCTTTCTTT; cdr3_aa: CASSRFEQGPSNTEAFF
j_call: TRBJ1-2; v_call: TRBV27; clone_size: once; d_call: NA; cdr3_nt: TGTGCCAGCAGTAGAGCTCGAACAGGGCGTTCCTATGGCTACACCTTC; cdr3_aa: CASSRARTGRSYGYTF
j_call: TRBJ2-3; v_call: TRBV4-2; clone_size: NA; d_call: NA; cdr3_nt: TGTGCCAGCAGCCAAGAGTGGTCTTCTGGCACAGATACGCAGTATTTT; cdr3_aa: CASSQEWSSGTDTQYF
j_call: TRBJ2-1; v_call: TRBV5-1; clone_size: NA; d_call: NA; cdr3_nt: TGCGCCAGCATCCCTCTTGGGGGGAGCTCCTACAATGAGCAGTTCTTC; cdr3_aa: CASIPLGGSSYNEQFF
j_call: TRBJ2-1; v_call: TRBV6-5; clone_size: NA; d_call: NA; cdr3_nt: TGTGCCAGCAAAACCTTGGGATTCGGGTTGGGAGCGTCCAGCGGTAACAATGAGCAGTTCTTC; cdr3_aa: CASKTLGFGLGASSGNNEQFF
j_call: TRBJ2-2; v_call: TRBV5-1; clone_size: NA; d_call: NA; cdr3_nt: TGCGCCAGCAGCCCTCGGGGGGCCACCGGGGAGCTGTTTTTT; cdr3_aa: CASSPRGATGELFF
j_call: TRBJ2-1; v_call: TRBV10-3; clone_size: NA; d_call: NA; cdr3_nt: TGTGCCATCAGTGAGGTTGATGAGCAGTTCTTC; cdr3_aa: CAISEVDEQFF
j_call: TRBJ2-1; v_call: TRBV20-1; clone_size: NA; d_call: NA; cdr3_nt: TGCAGTGCTAGGACCGTTAGCTACAATGAGCAGTTCTTC; cdr3_aa: CSARTVSYNEQFF
j_call: TRBJ2-1; v_call: TRBV2; clone_size: many; d_call: TRBD2; cdr3_nt: TGTGCACTAGCGGGACCATACAATGAGCAGTTCTTC; cdr3_aa: CALAGPYNEQFF
j_call: TRBJ2-3; v_call: TRBV10-3; clone_size: NA; d_call: NA; cdr3_nt: TGTGCCATCAGTCAGGGGCTCGACACAGATACGCAGTATTTT; cdr3_aa: CAISQGLDTDTQYF
j_call: TRBJ2-4; v_call: TRBV2; clone_size: NA; d_call: NA; cdr3_nt: TGTGCCAGCTCTAGGAACATTCAGTACTTC; cdr3_aa: CASSRNIQYF
j_call: TRBJ1-5; v_call: TRBV29-1; clone_size: NA; d_call: NA; cdr3_nt: TGCAGCGTTGGTTCGGCAGTAAATCAGCCCCAGCATTTT; cdr3_aa: CSVGSAVNQPQHF
j_call: TRBJ1-1; v_call: TRBV12-3/TRBV12-4; clone_size: few; d_call: NA; cdr3_nt: TGTGCCAGCAGTTTACAAGGACAAAGGTCTGAAGCTTTCTTT; cdr3_aa: CASSLQGQRSEAFF
j_call: TRBJ2-5; v_call: TRBV10-3; clone_size: many; d_call: NA; cdr3_nt: TGTGCCATCAGTGTGGGGGGTCCCCAAGAGACCCAGTACTTC; cdr3_aa: CAISVGGPQETQYF
j_call: TRBJ2-5; v_call: TRBV6-6; clone_size: many; d_call: NA; cdr3_nt: TGTGCCAGCAGACAGCCCCAAGAGACCCAGTACTTC; cdr3_aa: CASRQPQETQYF
j_call: TRBJ2-5; v_call: TRBV7-9; clone_size: NA; d_call: TRBD2; cdr3_nt: TGTGCCAGCAGCCCTGGGCTAGCGGGGCAACAAGAGACCCAGTACTTC; cdr3_aa: CASSPGLAGQQETQYF
j_call: TRBJ1-1; v_call: TRBV19; clone_size: few; d_call: NA; cdr3_nt: TGTGCCAGCGTCCCCATAGGGGCGGGTGATGAAGCTTTCTTT; cdr3_aa: CASVPIGAGDEAFF
j_call: TRBJ2-1; v_call: TRBV11-2; clone_size: few; d_call: TRBD1; cdr3_nt: TGTGCCAGCAGCCCGGACAGGGGCAGGAATGAGCAGTTCTTC; cdr3_aa: CASSPDRGRNEQFF
j_call: TRBJ2-1; v_call: TRBV27; clone_size: few; d_call: TRBD2; cdr3_nt: TGTGCCAGCAGTTTGCTGCTAGCGGGAGGGCTGTACAATGAGCAGTTCTTC; cdr3_aa: CASSLLLAGGLYNEQFF
j_call: TRBJ2-3; v_call: TRBV30; clone_size: NA; d_call: NA; cdr3_nt: TGTGCCTGGAGTAGCATGCGTACGCAGTATTTT; cdr3_aa: CAWSSMRTQYF
j_call: TRBJ2-1; v_call: TRBV24-1; clone_size: NA; d_call: NA; cdr3_nt: TGTGCCACCAGTGACCCTATTAAGGGGTATTACAATGAGCAGTTCTTC; cdr3_aa: CATSDPIKGYYNEQFF
j_call: TRBJ2-2; v_call: TRBV7-6; clone_size: NA; d_call: NA; cdr3_nt: TGTGCCAGCAGCTTTACGAGGGCAACCGGGGAGCTGTTTTTT; cdr3_aa: CASSFTRATGELFF
j_call: TRBJ2-3; v_call: TRBV6-5; clone_size: NA; d_call: NA; cdr3_nt: TGTGCCAGCAGTTACTCTGCTAGCGATACAGATACGCAGTATTTT; cdr3_aa: CASSYSASDTDTQYF
j_call: TRBJ1-6; v_call: TRBV3-1; clone_size: few; d_call: NA; cdr3_nt: TGTGCCAGCAGCCGGAAGAATTCACCCCTCCACTTT; cdr3_aa: CASSRKNSPLHF
j_call: TRBJ2-5; v_call: TRBV5-1; clone_size: few; d_call: NA; cdr3_nt: TGCGCCAGCTCGCGGGACGGCGGGATCCAAGAGACCCAGTACTTC; cdr3_aa: CASSRDGGIQETQYF
j_call: TRBJ2-7; v_call: TRBV5-5; clone_size: few; d_call: NA; cdr3_nt: TGTGCCAGCGAGAGGGGTGTTCGGGACGAGCAGTACTTC; cdr3_aa: CASERGVRDEQYF
j_call: TRBJ2-3; v_call: TRBV20-1; clone_size: NA; d_call: NA; cdr3_nt: TGCAGTGCTCCAGGGAAATCTAGCACAGATACGCAGTATTTT; cdr3_aa: CSAPGKSSTDTQYF
j_call: TRBJ2-5; v_call: TRBV24-1; clone_size: NA; d_call: TRBD1; cdr3_nt: TGTGCCACCAGTGATGGACAGGTACAAGAGACCCAGTACTTC; cdr3_aa: CATSDGQVQETQYF
j_call: TRBJ1-2; v_call: TRBV27; clone_size: few; d_call: NA; cdr3_nt: TGTGCCAGCAGTTTATCGCGCCGGGGAGGCTACACCTTC; cdr3_aa: CASSLSRRGGYTF
j_call: TRBJ2-7; v_call: TRBV2; clone_size: once; d_call: NA; cdr3_nt: TGTGCCAGCAGTGCCCACAGGGTGGGGGCGATACACGAGCAGTACTTC; cdr3_aa: CASSAHRVGAIHEQYF